Each of the 18 T cell receptor beta chains below was sequenced from the same sample in a study of blood T cell repertoires in COVID-19. Libraries were prepared by immunoSEQ multiplex PCR; TCRdb keeps only in-frame clonotypes and omits some of them. The sample includes 200,000 to 250,000 clones, 88% seen only once; the top ten take around 2.9%. The material sequenced was peripheral blood. The source of these receptors is a woman in her fifties or sixties with acute or convalescent COVID-19.

J is TRBJ1-2 and V is TRBV30; possibly TRBD1 for D (5 bases). Germline CDR1 and CDR2: GTSNPN and SVGIG (reference sequence). V was clipped by 4 bases and J by 4 bases, with 10 bases between them. The CDR3 runs to 12 residues. CDR3 region: CAWTRVGYGYTF. DNA for the CDR3: TGTGCCTGGACCAGGGTGGGCTATGGCTACACCTTC. The variable domain in full, with the rest retrieved from reference TRBV30 and TRBJ1-2, is SQTIHQWPATLVQPVGSPLSLECTVEGTSNPNLYWYRQAAGRGLQLLFYSVGIGQISSEVPQNLSASRPQDRQFILSSKKLLLSDSGFYLCAWTRVGYGYTFGSGTRLTVV.

The chain uses TRBV28 and TRBJ1-1, with D possibly TRBD1 on 6 matching bases. Trimming cost V 2 bases and J 8 bases, with 6 bases left between them. The CDR3 runs to 11 residues. Germline lookup yields CDR1 MDHEN and CDR2 SYDVKM. The CDR3 is CASSLQGEAFF. The CDR3 nucleotides read TGTGCCAGCAGTTTACAGGGGGAAGCTTTCTTT.

The chain couples TRBV5-1 to TRBJ2-2; 7 bases line up with TRBD2. The length of the CDR3 is 13 residues. V gave up 4 bases and J gave up 6 bases; unmatched junction bases: 3. In germline, CDR1 is SGHRS, CDR2 YFSETQ. This chain's CDR3 is CASSKTSPGELFF. The CDR3 region has the DNA TGCGCCAGCAGCAAGACTAGCCCCGGGGAGCTGTTTTTT.

The chain couples TRBV4-2 to TRBJ1-5, with D perhaps matching TRBD1 (6 bases). CDR1 LGHNA and CDR2 YNFKEQ come from the germline V gene. The CDR3 is 16 amino acids. Between the trimmed V and J ends, which lost 0 bases and 4 bases, there was a span of 13 bases. The chain's CDR3 is CASSQDSRGYNQPQHF. DNA of the CDR3: TGTGCCAGCAGCCAAGATAGCAGGGGTTATAATCAGCCCCAGCATTTT.

This clone was detected a few times. The genes are TRBV7-2 and TRBJ2-7, with D possibly being TRBD1 (5 bases). The V gene's germline CDR1 is SGHTA and CDR2 FQGNSA. Trimming cost V 5 bases and J 4 bases, with 9 bases left between them. This CDR3 is built from 12 residues. CDR3: CASSADRYEQYF. CDR3 coding DNA: TGTGCCAGCAGCGCCGACAGATACGAGCAGTACTTC.

As to this clone: At one boundary the junction diverges from the germline segment, which might be a read error. The CDR3 is CVSNSDPDWGYGYTF. Written as DNA, the CDR3 is TGTGTCAGCAACAGTGACCCGGACTGGGGCTATGGCTACACCTTC. This rearrangement joins TRBV5-5 to TRBJ1-2; unclear D gene. The CDR3 has 15 residues. Germline values: CDR1 SGHKS, CDR2 YYEKEE (reference sequence).

This chain connects TRBV3-1 (or the pseudogene TRBV3-2) to TRBJ2-3; weak D call: TRBD2 (5 bases). This CDR3 region has 14 residues. V dropped 2 bases and J dropped 4 bases, with 10 bases sitting between them. Germline CDR1 and CDR2: LGHDT and YNNKEL (reference sequence). CDR3 loop: CASSQMRASDTQYF. The CDR3 region has the DNA TGTGCCAGCAGCCAAATGCGGGCCTCAGATACGCAGTATTTT.

With regard to this clone: Other DNA sequences from this sample encode an identical CDR3 as well. CDR3 sequence reads: CTSTHQGATGELFF. As DNA, the CDR3 is TGCACTAGCACGCATCAAGGGGCCACCGGGGAGCTGTTTTTT. The V and J genes are TRBV1 and TRBJ2-2; TRBD1, as called in the table, went unchecked against the DNA. TRBV1 is marked as a pseudogene. The length of the CDR3 is 14 residues.

The chain recombines TRBV15 with TRBJ1-2; D gene unclear. Germline CDR1 LNHNV, CDR2 YYDKDF (reference sequence). V lost 1 base and J 6 bases, leaving 12 bases between the germline ends. The length of the CDR3 is 14 residues. The CDR3: CATSRGQVANGYTF. For the CDR3, the DNA is TGTGCCACCAGCAGAGGACAAGTCGCGAATGGCTACACCTTC.

The chain links TRBV7-9 to TRBJ1-2; 8 nucleotides match TRBD1. The CDR3 has 16 residues. The V gene end was trimmed by 1 base and the J gene end by 4 bases; junction bases not matched to a gene: 8. CDR1 and CDR2 (germline): SEHNR, FQNEAQ (reference sequence). The CDR3 nucleotides are TGTGCCAGCAGCTTAGGCCCTCAGGGGGCCCTCTATGGCTACACCTTC. Translation: CASSLGPQGALYGYTF.

The rearrangement links TRBV19 to TRBJ1-1, with 10 nucleotides matching TRBD1. The CDR3 loop spans 14 amino acids. Germline V lookup: CDR1 LNHDA, CDR2 SQIVND (reference sequence). The junction had 10 bases not matched to a gene; V was cut back by 5 bases and J by 10 bases. In DNA, the CDR3 is TGTGCCAGTAGTCCAACCGGGACAGGGGCGATAGCTTTCTTT. Its protein is CASSPTGTGAIAFF.

The rearrangement links TRBV6-5 to TRBJ2-4; 8 bases are a match to TRBD2. CDR3 length: 13 residues. CDR1 and CDR2 from the germline V gene are MNHEY and SVGAGI. The V and J ends lost 7 bases and 7 bases, in that order; junction bases with no gene match: 6. The CDR3 loop is CASTAPGGNIQYF. Written as DNA, the CDR3 is TGTGCCAGCACCGCTCCGGGAGGGAACATTCAGTACTTC.

CDR3 DNA: TGTGCCAGCACCCCAGGAAGACAGGGGGTGGCCTATGGCTACACCTTC. Translated, it gives CASTPGRQGVAYGYTF. The rearrangement joins TRBV11-2 to TRBJ1-2; 9 bases fit TRBD1. CDR1 and CDR2 from the germline V gene are SGHAT and FQNNGV. The V gene end was trimmed by 7 bases and the J gene end by 4 bases; junction bases not matched to a gene: 13. This CDR3 comprises 16 residues.

The rearrangement uses TRBV7-2 and TRBJ2-1; D is undetermined. CDR3 length: 16 residues. Between the trimmed V and J ends, which lost 2 bases and 0 bases, there was a span of 11 bases. From germline, CDR1 is SGHTA and CDR2 FQGNSA. The CDR3 loop reads CASSLQAPSSYNEQFF. For the CDR3, the DNA is TGTGCCAGCAGCTTACAAGCGCCGAGCTCCTACAATGAGCAGTTCTTC.

This chain links TRBV18 with TRBJ1-4; D is unresolved. This CDR3 has 15 amino acids. The ends were cut back, 3 bases at V and 5 bases at J, with 13 bases in the middle. CDR1 is KGHSH, CDR2 LQKENI, per germline. Here the CDR3 reads CASSPSTLRNEKLFF. The DNA for the CDR3 is TGTGCCAGCTCACCCTCTACACTGCGGAATGAAAAACTGTTTTTT. Full variable domain (outside the CDR3, taken from reference TRBV18 and TRBJ1-4): NAGVMQNPRHLVRRRGQEARLRCSPMKGHSHVYWYRQLPEEGLKFMVYLQKENIIDESGMPKERFSAEFPKEGPSILRIQQVVRGDSAAYFCASSPSTLRNEKLFFGSGTQLSVL.

The chain couples TRBV7-2 to TRBJ2-1, with D possibly matching TRBD1 (6 bases). CDR3 length equals 17 residues. V lost 0 bases and J lost 6, with 18 bases in between. The germline V gene has CDR1 SGHTA and CDR2 FQGNSA. CDR3 residues: CASSLAFSQGAANEQFF. The DNA of the CDR3 is TGTGCCAGCAGCTTAGCATTCTCACAGGGAGCGGCCAATGAGCAGTTCTTC.

The chain carries TRBV7-2 and TRBJ2-3, with 8 positions matching TRBD2. V gave up 5 bases and J gave up 4 bases; unmatched junction bases: 8. The CDR3 sequence is 15 residues long. CDR1 is SGHTA and CDR2 is FQGNSA in the germline V gene. CDR3 DNA sequence: TGTGCCAGCAGCCCCAGCGGGAGTTTGGCAGATACGCAGTATTTT. It is translated as CASSPSGSLADTQYF.

A remark on this clone: The same CDR3 is also encoded by other DNA sequences in this sample. This chain connects TRBV20-1 to TRBJ1-2; D might be TRBD1 (5 bases). This CDR3 is 9 amino acids long. CDR1 and CDR2 from the germline V gene are DFQATT and SNEGSKA (reference sequence). CDR3 in amino acids: CRGGYGYTF. CDR3 DNA: TGCAGGGGGGGCTATGGCTACACCTTC.